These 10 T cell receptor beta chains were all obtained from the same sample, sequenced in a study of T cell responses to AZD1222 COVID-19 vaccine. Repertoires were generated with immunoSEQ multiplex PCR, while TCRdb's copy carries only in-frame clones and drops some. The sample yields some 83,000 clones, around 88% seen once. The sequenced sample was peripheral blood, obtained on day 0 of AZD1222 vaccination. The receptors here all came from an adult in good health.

CDR3 sequence (DNA): TGTGCCAGCAGTGAACCCAGGGCGGGCACTGAAGCTTTCTTT. Residues: CASSEPRAGTEAFF. V and J are TRBV6-1 and TRBJ1-1; the D gene is possibly TRBD1 (5 bases). Germline loops: CDR1 MNHNS, CDR2 SASEGT. Trimming left V 2 bases short and J 4 bases short, with 11 bases between. The CDR3 totals 14 residues.

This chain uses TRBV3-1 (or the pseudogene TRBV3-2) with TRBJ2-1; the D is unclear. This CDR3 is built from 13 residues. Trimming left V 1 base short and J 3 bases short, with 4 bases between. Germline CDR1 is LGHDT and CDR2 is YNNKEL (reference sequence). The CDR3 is CASSQVFYNEQFF. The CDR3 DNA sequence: TGTGCCAGCAGCCAAGTTTTCTACAATGAGCAGTTCTTC.

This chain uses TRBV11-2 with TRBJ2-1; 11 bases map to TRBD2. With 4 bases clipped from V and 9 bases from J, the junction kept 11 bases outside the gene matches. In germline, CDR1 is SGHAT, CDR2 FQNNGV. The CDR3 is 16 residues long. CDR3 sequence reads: CASSYPGLAAGGEQFF. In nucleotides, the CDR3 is TGTGCCAGCAGCTATCCGGGACTAGCGGCCGGGGGTGAGCAGTTCTTC.

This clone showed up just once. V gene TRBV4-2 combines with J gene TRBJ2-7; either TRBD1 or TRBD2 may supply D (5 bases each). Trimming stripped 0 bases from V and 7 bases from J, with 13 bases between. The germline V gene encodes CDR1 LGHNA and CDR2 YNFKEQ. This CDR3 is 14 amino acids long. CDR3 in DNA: TGTGCCAGCAGCCAAGATAGACAGCGGCAGGAGCAGTACTTC. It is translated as CASSQDRQRQEQYF.

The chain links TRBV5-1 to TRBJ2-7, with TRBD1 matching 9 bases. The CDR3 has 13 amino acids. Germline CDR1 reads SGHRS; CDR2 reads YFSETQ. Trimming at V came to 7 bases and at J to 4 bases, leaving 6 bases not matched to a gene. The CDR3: CASGEQGAYEQYF. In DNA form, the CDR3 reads TGCGCCAGCGGGGAACAGGGGGCGTACGAGCAGTACTTC.

CDR3 sequence reads: CSVEGNGYTF. In DNA, the CDR3 is TGCAGCGTTGAAGGGAATGGCTACACCTTC. The V call is TRBV29-1, the J call TRBJ1-2; D ambiguous. The germline V and J ends were trimmed by 1 base and 6 bases, with 3 bases remaining between them. CDR3 length: 10 residues. CDR1 is SQVTM and CDR2 is ANQGSEA in the germline V gene.

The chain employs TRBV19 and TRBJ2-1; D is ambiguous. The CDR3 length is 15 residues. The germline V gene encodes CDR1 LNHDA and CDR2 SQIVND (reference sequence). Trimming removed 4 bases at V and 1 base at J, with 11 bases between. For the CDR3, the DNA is TGTGCCAGTAGTAAACCAGCAGTTTCCTACAATGAGCAGTTCTTC. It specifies CASSKPAVSYNEQFF. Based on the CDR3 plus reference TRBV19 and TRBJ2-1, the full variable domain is DGGITQSPKYLFRKEGQNVTLSCEQNLNHDAMYWYRQDPGQGLRLIYYSQIVNDFQKGDIAEGYSVSREKKESFPLTVTSAQKNPTAFYLCASSKPAVSYNEQFFGPGTRLTVL.

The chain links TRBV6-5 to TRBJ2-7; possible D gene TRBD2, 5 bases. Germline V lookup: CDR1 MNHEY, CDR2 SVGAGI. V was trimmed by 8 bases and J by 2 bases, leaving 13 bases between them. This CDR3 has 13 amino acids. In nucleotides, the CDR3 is TGTGCCAGCCAAGAAGCGGTTACCTACGAGCAGTACTTC. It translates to CASQEAVTYEQYF.

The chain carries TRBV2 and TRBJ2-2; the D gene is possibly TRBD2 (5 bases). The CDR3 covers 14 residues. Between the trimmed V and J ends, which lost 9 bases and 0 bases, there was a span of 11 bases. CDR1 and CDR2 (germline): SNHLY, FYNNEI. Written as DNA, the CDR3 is TGTGCCAGTCTTTATAGCGCGAACACCGGGGAGCTGTTTTTT. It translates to CASLYSANTGELFF.

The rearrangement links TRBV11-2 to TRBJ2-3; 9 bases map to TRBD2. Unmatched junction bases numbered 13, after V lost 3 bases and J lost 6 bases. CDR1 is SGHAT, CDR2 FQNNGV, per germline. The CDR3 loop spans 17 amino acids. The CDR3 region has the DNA TGTGCCAGCAGCTTGGGTACAGCGGGGGGCCCCCAGGATACGCAGTATTTT. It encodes CASSLGTAGGPQDTQYF.